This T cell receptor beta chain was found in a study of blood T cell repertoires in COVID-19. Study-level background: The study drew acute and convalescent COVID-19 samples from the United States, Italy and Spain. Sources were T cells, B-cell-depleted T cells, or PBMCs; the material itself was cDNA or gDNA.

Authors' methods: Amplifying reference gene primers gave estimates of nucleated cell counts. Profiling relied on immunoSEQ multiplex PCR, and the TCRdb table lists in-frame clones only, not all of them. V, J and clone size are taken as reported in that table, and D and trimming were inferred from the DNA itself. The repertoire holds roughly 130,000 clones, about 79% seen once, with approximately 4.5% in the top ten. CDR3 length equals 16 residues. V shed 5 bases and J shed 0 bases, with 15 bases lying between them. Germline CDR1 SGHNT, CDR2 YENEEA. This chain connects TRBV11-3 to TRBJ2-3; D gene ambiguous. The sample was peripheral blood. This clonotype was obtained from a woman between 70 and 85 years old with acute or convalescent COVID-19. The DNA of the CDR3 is TGTGCCAGCAGCCCTTACTTCCTTTCTAGCACAGATACGCAGTATTTT. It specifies CASSPYFLSSTDTQYF.